This T cell receptor beta chain emerged from a study of Tregs in tolerant kidney transplant recipients. Study information: Mixed chimerism was transient after nonmyeloablative marrow transplants from related graft donors.

There are 14 residues in the CDR3. Trimming removed 0 bases at V and 2 bases at J, with 8 bases between. Germline V CDR1 and CDR2: SGHVS, FQNEAQ. The protocol was immunoSEQ multiplex PCR, while the TCRdb copy is restricted to in-frame clones and leaves out a portion. The repertoire has 62,000 or so clones, under 98% of them found once; the top ten carry 0.3% to 0.4%. The sequence came from a human donor who received a combined kidney and bone marrow transplant. V is TRBV7-8 and J is TRBJ2-7, with TRBD2 as a possible D gene (6 bases). Sequencing was performed on Tregs from blood, taken before the transplant. The CDR3 DNA sequence: TGTGCCAGCAGCTTAGCGTCTAGCGCCTACGAGCAGTACTTC. Residues: CASSLASSAYEQYF.